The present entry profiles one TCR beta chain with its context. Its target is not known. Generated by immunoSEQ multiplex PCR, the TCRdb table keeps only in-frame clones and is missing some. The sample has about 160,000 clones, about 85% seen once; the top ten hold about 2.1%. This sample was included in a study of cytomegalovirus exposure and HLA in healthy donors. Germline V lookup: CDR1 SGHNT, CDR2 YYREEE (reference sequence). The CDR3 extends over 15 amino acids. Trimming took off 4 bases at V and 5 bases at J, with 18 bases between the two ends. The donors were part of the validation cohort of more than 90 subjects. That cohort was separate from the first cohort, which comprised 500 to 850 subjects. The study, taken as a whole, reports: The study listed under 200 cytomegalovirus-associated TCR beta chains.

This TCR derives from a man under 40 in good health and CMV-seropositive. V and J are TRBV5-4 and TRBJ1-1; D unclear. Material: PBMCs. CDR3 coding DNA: TGTGCCAGCAGCCCTGTGGGCCCCGGTAGGACTGAAGCTTTCTTT. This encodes CASSPVGPGRTEAFF.